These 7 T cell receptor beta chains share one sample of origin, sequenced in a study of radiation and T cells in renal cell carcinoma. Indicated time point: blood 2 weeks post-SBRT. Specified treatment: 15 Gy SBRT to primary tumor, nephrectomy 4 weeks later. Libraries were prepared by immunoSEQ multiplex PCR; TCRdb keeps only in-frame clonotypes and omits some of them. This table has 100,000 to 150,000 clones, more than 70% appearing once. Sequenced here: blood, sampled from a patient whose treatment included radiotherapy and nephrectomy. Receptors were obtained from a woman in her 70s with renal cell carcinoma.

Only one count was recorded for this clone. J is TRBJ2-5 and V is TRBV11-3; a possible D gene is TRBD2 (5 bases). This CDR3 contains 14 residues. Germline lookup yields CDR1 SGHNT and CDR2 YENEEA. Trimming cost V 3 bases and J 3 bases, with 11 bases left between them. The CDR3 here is CASSFSRGEETQYF. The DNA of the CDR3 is TGTGCCAGCAGCTTCTCACGGGGTGAAGAGACCCAGTACTTC.

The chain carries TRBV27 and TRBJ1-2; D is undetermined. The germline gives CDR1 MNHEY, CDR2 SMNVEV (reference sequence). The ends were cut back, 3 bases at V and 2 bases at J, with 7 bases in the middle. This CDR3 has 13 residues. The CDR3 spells CASSLRENYGYTF. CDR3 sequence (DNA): TGTGCCAGCAGTTTGAGAGAGAACTATGGCTACACCTTC.

The CDR3: CASSLTGPTGPEAFF. Here the CDR3 DNA reads TGCGCCAGCAGCCTAACGGGACCGACAGGACCTGAAGCTTTCTTT. The V call is TRBV5-1, the J call TRBJ1-1; TRBD1 might be the D (6 bases). With 4 bases removed from V and 6 bases from J, the gap between germline ends came to 19 bases. The length of the CDR3 is 15 residues. Germline loops: CDR1 SGHRS, CDR2 YFSETQ. Full variable domain (rest looked up from reference TRBV5-1 and TRBJ1-1): KAGVTQTPRYLIKTRGQQVTLSCSPISGHRSVSWYQQTPGQGLQFLFEYFSETQRNKGNFPGRFSGRQFSNSRSEMNVSTLELGDSALYLCASSLTGPTGPEAFFGQGTRLTVV.

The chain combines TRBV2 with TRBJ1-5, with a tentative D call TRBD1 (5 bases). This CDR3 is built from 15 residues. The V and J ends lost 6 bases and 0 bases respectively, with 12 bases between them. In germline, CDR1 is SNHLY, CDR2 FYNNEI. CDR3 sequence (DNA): TGTGCCAGCAGGTACAGGAGCTATAGCAATCAGCCCCAGCATTTT. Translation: CASRYRSYSNQPQHF.

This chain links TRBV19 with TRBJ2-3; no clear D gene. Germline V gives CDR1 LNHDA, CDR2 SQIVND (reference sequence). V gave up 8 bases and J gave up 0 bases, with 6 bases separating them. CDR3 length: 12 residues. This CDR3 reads CASRQSTDTQYF. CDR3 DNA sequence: TGTGCCAGTCGGCAGAGCACAGATACGCAGTATTTT. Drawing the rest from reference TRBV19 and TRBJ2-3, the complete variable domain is DGGITQSPKYLFRKEGQNVTLSCEQNLNHDAMYWYRQDPGQGLRLIYYSQIVNDFQKGDIAEGYSVSREKKESFPLTVTSAQKNPTAFYLCASRQSTDTQYFGPGTRLTVL.

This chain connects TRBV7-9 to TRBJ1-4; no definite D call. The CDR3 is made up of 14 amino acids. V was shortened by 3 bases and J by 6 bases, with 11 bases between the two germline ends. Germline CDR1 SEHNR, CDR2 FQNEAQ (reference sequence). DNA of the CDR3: TGTGCCAGCAGCTTGGGAGGGTTGGATGAAAAACTGTTTTTT. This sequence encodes CASSLGGLDEKLFF. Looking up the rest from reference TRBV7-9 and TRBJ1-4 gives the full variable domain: DTGVSQNPRHKITKRGQNVTFRCDPISEHNRLYWYRQTLGQGPEFLTYFQNEAQLEKSRLLSDRFSAERPKGSFSTLEIQRTEQGDSAMYLCASSLGGLDEKLFFGSGTQLSVL.

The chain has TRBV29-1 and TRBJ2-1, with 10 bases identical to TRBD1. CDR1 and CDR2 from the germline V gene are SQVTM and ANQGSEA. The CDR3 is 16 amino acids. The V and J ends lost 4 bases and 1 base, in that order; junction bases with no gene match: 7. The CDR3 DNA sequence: TGCAGCGTTGGACAGGGGGCGACTCGGTCCTACAATGAGCAGTTCTTC. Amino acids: CSVGQGATRSYNEQFF.